This is a list of T cell receptor beta chains from one sample in a study of T cells after yellow fever vaccination. TCRdb re-analysed the 5' RACE reads in MiXCR, keeping a single row per CDR3 protein. The sample records fewer than 400,000 distinct CDR3 sequences, around 10% being singletons. The specimen comprised CD4+ T cells sorted from PBMCs, sampled 45 days after the yellow fever booster vaccination. The receptors stem from a man aged 18 to 29 who received the YFV17D yellow fever vaccine. The CDR3 runs from the conserved cysteine through the conserved F or W. Each record gives: J gene, V gene, D gene, clone size, CDR3 protein, CDR3 DNA. D genes are given only for firm matches. Size values are once, few and many counts, or a class for expanded clones, and some rows have none.

>TRBJ2-1|TRBV10-1|NA|few
CASSSRNNEQFF
TGCGCCAGCAGCTCGAGGAACAATGAGCAGTTCTTC
>TRBJ1-1|TRBV29-1|NA|few
CSEGGTEAFF
TGCAGCGAGGGAGGCACTGAAGCTTTCTTT
>TRBJ2-5|TRBV9|TRBD2|NA
CASSVESGGVGTQYF
TGTGCCAGCAGCGTAGAAAGCGGGGGGGTTGGGACCCAGTACTTC
>TRBJ2-3|TRBV11-2|NA|many
CASSFTGADTQYF
TGTGCCAGCAGCTTCACGGGGGCAGATACGCAGTATTTT
>TRBJ2-2|TRBV7-2|NA|NA
CASSFREGTGELFF
TGTGCCAGCAGCTTTCGAGAGGGCACCGGGGAGCTGTTTTTT
>TRBJ1-2|TRBV5-1|NA|few
CASEKAANYGYTF
TGCGCCAGCGAGAAGGCAGCTAACTATGGCTACACCTTC
>TRBJ2-2|TRBV28|NA|NA
CASGGHTGELFF
TGTGCGTCCGGGGGTCACACCGGGGAGCTGTTTTTT
>TRBJ2-7|TRBV30|TRBD1|few
CAWSVRWRQGAGEQYF
TGTGCCTGGAGTGTACGGTGGCGTCAGGGGGCCGGGGAGCAGTACTTC
>TRBJ2-7|TRBV25-1|TRBD1|few
CASTSGTGIREQYF
TGTGCCAGCACCTCCGGGACAGGGATTCGCGAGCAGTACTTC
>TRBJ1-2|TRBV20-1|NA|few
CSARDTGRGQRGTF
TGCAGTGCTAGAGATACGGGCAGGGGCCAGAGGGGTACCTTC
>TRBJ1-4|TRBV19|TRBD1|many
CASQGVATNEKLFF
TGTGCCAGTCAGGGGGTCGCAACTAATGAAAAACTGTTTTTT
>TRBJ1-1|TRBV24-1|TRBD1|NA
CATSGSGTGGNMNTEAFF
TGTGCCACCAGTGGTTCCGGGACAGGGGGGAATATGAACACTGAAGCTTTCTTT
>TRBJ1-2|TRBV6-5|NA|few
CASTTRAAYGYTF
TGTGCCAGCACGACCAGGGCCGCGTATGGCTACACCTTC
>TRBJ1-3|TRBV14|NA|few
CASSQGLPTGNTIYF
TGTGCCAGCAGTCAAGGCCTGCCCACTGGAAACACCATATATTTT
>TRBJ2-7|TRBV6-5|NA|NA
CASSYSQASYEQYF
TGTGCCAGCAGTTACTCACAGGCGTCCTACGAGCAGTACTTC
>TRBJ1-1|TRBV6-2/TRBV6-3|NA|few
CASSSGGSPDTEAFF
TGTGCCAGCAGTTCGGGGGGAAGTCCGGACACTGAAGCTTTCTTT
>TRBJ2-5|TRBV6-1|TRBD2|many
CASSEGASGAGETQYF
TGTGCCAGCAGTGAGGGGGCTAGCGGGGCCGGGGAGACCCAGTACTTC
>TRBJ2-2|TRBV5-1|TRBD1|NA
CASSTLDRGGRELFF
TGCGCCAGCAGCACCCTGGACAGGGGGGGTCGGGAGCTGTTTTTT
>TRBJ2-3|TRBV6-5|TRBD2|NA
CASRKGRGGASQDTQYF
TGTGCCAGCAGAAAGGGACGCGGGGGGGCCTCTCAAGATACGCAGTATTTT
>TRBJ2-3|TRBV24-1|NA|NA
CATSVAGADTQYF
TGTGCCACCAGTGTGGCCGGGGCAGATACGCAGTATTTT
>TRBJ2-3|TRBV18|NA|NA
CASRPERTSTDTQYF
TGTGCCAGCCGCCCAGAAAGAACTAGCACAGATACGCAGTATTTT
>TRBJ2-2|TRBV25-1|NA|NA
CASRSNTRVAGELFF
TGTGCCAGCAGGAGTAACACAAGGGTAGCCGGGGAGCTGTTTTTT
>TRBJ1-6|TRBV7-2|NA|NA
CASSAEQVPSLHF
TGTGCCAGCAGCGCCGAACAGGTACCTTCCCTCCACTTT
>TRBJ2-5|TRBV5-8|NA|NA
CASSLGRFRETQYF
TGTGCCAGCAGCTTGGGAAGGTTTCGGGAGACCCAGTACTTC
>TRBJ2-1|TRBV5-1|TRBD2|many
CASTSSSGGFNEQFF
TGCGCCAGCACATCATCTAGCGGGGGCTTTAATGAGCAGTTCTTC
>TRBJ2-5|TRBV4-3|TRBD2|NA
CASSQDNSGGHQETQYF
TGCGCCAGCAGCCAAGATAATTCGGGAGGCCACCAAGAGACCCAGTACTTC
>TRBJ1-2|TRBV10-3|NA|few
CAITPSGERHNGYTF
TGTGCCATCACCCCCTCCGGAGAGCGGCACAATGGCTACACCTTC
>TRBJ2-3|TRBV6-5|TRBD2|many
CASSYLGLGGDTQYF
TGTGCCAGCAGTTACTTGGGACTAGGGGGAGATACGCAGTATTTT
>TRBJ1-5|TRBV7-9|NA|once
CASSFNLGQPQHF
TGTGCCAGCAGCTTTAACCTGGGTCAGCCCCAGCATTTT
>TRBJ2-5|TRBV10-1|TRBD1|few
CASSSGQNQETQYF
TGCGCCAGCAGTTCGGGACAGAACCAAGAGACCCAGTACTTC
>TRBJ2-1|TRBV7-3|TRBD1|NA
CASSLTGGQGDEQFF
TGTGCCAGCAGCTTAACGGGGGGACAGGGTGATGAGCAGTTCTTC
>TRBJ2-5|TRBV7-2|TRBD1|NA
CASSWAGQGPIQETQYF
TGTGCCAGCAGCTGGGCGGGACAGGGCCCCATCCAAGAGACCCAGTACTTC